Below, one T cell receptor (beta chain) is given with its context. This specimen belongs to a study of blood T cell repertoires in COVID-19. TCRdb's table, derived via immunoSEQ multiplex PCR, lists solely in-frame clones and lacks some. Found here are around 310,000 clones, around nine tenths of them singletons; the top ten hold about 9.5%. Germline CDR1 and CDR2: SQVTM and ANQGSEA. The CDR3 is 14 amino acids. The V gene lost 4 bases and the J gene lost 5 bases, with 14 bases spanning the gap. This sequence originates from a woman aged 40-49 years who had recovered from COVID-19. The rearrangement uses TRBV29-1 and TRBJ2-2, with D possibly TRBD1 on 6 matching bases. Material: PBMCs or T cells enriched from blood (not recorded which). CDR3 sequence reads: CSVGQGSLTGELFF. The CDR3, as DNA: TGCAGCGTTGGTCAGGGGAGTTTGACCGGGGAGCTGTTTTTT.